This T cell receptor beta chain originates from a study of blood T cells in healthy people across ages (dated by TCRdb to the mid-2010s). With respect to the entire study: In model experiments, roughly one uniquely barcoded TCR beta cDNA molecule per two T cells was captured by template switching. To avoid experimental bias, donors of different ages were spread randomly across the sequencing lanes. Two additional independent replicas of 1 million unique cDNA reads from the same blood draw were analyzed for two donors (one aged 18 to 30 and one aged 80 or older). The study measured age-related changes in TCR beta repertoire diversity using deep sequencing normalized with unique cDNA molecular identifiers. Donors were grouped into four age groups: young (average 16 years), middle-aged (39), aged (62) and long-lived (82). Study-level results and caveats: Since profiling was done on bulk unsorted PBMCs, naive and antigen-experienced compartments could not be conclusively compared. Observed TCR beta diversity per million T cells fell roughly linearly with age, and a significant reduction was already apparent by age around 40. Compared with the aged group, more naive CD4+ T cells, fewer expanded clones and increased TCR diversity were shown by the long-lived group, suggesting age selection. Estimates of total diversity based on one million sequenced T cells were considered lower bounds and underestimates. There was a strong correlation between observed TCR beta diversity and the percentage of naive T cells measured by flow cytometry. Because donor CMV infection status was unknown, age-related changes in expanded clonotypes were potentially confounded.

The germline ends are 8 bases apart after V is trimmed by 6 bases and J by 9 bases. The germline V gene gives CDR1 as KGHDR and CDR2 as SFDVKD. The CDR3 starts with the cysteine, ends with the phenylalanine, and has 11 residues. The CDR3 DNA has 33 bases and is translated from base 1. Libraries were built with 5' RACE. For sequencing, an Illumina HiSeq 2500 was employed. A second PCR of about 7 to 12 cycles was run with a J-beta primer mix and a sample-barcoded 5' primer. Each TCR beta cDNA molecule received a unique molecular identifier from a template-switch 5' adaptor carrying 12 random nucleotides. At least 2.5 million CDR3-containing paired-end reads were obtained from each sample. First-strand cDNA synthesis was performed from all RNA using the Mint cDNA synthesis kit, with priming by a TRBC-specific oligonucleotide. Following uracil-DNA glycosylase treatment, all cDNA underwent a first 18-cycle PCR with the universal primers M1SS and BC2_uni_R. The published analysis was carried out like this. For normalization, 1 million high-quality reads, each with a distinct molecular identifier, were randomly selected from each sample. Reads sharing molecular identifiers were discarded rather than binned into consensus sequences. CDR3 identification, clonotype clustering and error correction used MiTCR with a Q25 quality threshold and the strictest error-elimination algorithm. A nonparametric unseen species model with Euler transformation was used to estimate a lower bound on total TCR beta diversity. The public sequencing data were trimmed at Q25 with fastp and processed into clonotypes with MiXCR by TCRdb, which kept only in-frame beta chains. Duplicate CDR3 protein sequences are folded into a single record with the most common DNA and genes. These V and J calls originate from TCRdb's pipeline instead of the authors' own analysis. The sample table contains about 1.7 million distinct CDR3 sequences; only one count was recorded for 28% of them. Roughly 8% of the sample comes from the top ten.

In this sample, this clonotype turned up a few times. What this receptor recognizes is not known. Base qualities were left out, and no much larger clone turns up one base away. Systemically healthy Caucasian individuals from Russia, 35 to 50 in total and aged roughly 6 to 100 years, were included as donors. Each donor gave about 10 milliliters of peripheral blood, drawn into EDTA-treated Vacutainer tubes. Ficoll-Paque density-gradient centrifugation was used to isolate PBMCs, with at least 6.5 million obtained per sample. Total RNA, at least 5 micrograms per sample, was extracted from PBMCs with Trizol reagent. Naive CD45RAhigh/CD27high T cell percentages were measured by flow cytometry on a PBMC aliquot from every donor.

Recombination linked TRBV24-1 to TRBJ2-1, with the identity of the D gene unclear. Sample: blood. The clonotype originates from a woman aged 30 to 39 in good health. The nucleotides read TGTGCCACCAGTTCCGCGACTGAGCAGTTCTTC. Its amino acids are CATSSATEQFF.